Only a few counts were recorded for the clone carrying this T cell receptor (beta chain). Antigen unknown. This specimen belongs to a study of cytomegalovirus exposure and HLA in healthy donors. General observations from the study: Previously analyzed data showed that most TCR beta V segments were productive at a frequency of about 87% or about 30%. The HLA-A and HLA-B alleles of most subjects were reportedly predicted accurately from TCR beta sequences.

The PCR contained 60 Vbeta and 13 Jbeta primers. The method was immunoSEQ multiplex PCR; TCRdb's version includes in-frame clones alone and lacks a portion of them. This repertoire shows 200,000 or so clones, roughly four fifths found once; its top ten account for 2% to 2.5%. Per germline, CDR1 MNHEY and CDR2 SVGAGI. This CDR3 has 13 amino acids. Trimming at V came to 8 bases and at J to 0 bases, leaving 2 bases not matched to a gene. The genes are TRBV6-5 and TRBJ2-7; 9 nucleotides agree with TRBD2. This TCR was recovered from a woman in her twenties or thirties in good health and CMV-seropositive. Specimen: PBMCs. The CDR3 reads CASRLAASYEQYF. The CDR3 bases are TGTGCCAGCCGACTAGCGGCCTCCTACGAGCAGTACTTC.